A selection of T cell receptor beta chains follows, all from one sample in a study of blood T cell repertoires in COVID-19. Produced via immunoSEQ multiplex PCR; TCRdb's table is partial and in-frame only. The sample records some 290,000 clones, 90% being singletons. The specimen was peripheral blood. The receptors originated from a woman aged 40-49 years with COVID-19, enrolled during active disease. Both conserved end residues are part of each CDR3. A D gene is named only where the DNA matches it firmly. Some rows mark clone size as missing; the rest say once, few, many or name a class of expanded clone.

j_call clone_size d_call v_call cdr3_aa cdr3_nt
TRBJ2-7 - TRBD2 TRBV7-6 CASSSRLAGGYEQYF TGTGCCAGCAGCTCCCGACTAGCGGGAGGTTACGAGCAGTACTTC
TRBJ1-5 few TRBD1 TRBV19 CASNHDGGTGDQPQHF TGTGCCAGTAACCACGATGGAGGGACAGGGGATCAGCCCCAGCATTTT
TRBJ1-1 - - TRBV19 CASTTTYQQNTEAFF TGTGCCAGTACCACTACTTACCAGCAGAACACTGAAGCTTTCTTT
TRBJ1-2 few - TRBV7-9 CASTDRTNYGYTF TGTGCCAGCACCGACAGGACTAACTATGGCTACACCTTC
TRBJ2-3 once - TRBV12-3/TRBV12-4 CASSLERTDTQYF TGTGCCAGCAGCCTCGAGCGCACAGATACGCAGTATTTT
TRBJ2-7 - TRBD2 TRBV5-4 CASSPTGGSSYEQYF TGTGCCAGCAGCCCGACGGGGGGGAGCTCCTACGAGCAGTACTTC
TRBJ2-3 - TRBD2 TRBV29-1 CSVETSGSGDTQYF TGCAGCGTTGAAACTAGCGGGAGTGGGGATACGCAGTATTTT
TRBJ2-1 - TRBD2 TRBV12-3/TRBV12-4 CASNERGYNEQFF TGTGCCAGCAACGAGCGGGGGTACAATGAGCAGTTCTTC
TRBJ2-7 - TRBD1 TRBV6-5 CASNPYGTGHYEQYF TGTGCCAGCAATCCATACGGGACAGGGCACTACGAGCAGTACTTC
TRBJ2-7 - - TRBV27 CASSLLGPYEQYF TGTGCCAGCAGTTTACTTGGCCCTTACGAGCAGTACTTC
TRBJ1-1 - - TRBV6-5 CASRLLEGNTEAFF TGTGCCAGTCGATTATTAGAGGGGAACACTGAAGCTTTCTTT
TRBJ1-1 - - TRBV6-5 CASRQGADTEAFF TGTGCCAGCAGACAGGGAGCGGACACTGAAGCTTTCTTT
TRBJ1-4 - - TRBV7-9 CASTYVGGYSEKLFF TGTGCCAGCACCTACGTAGGGGGATATAGTGAAAAACTGTTTTTT
TRBJ1-2 - TRBD1 TRBV9 CASSPGTGWNYGYTF TGTGCCAGCAGCCCCGGGACAGGATGGAACTATGGCTACACCTTC
TRBJ1-2 - TRBD1 TRBV4-3 CASSQGSGTASYGYTF TGCGCCAGCAGCCAAGGCTCCGGGACAGCTTCCTATGGCTACACCTTC
TRBJ2-1 - TRBD2 TRBV6-6 CASSYGRLAAYNEQFF TGTGCCAGCTCCTATGGGCGACTAGCGGCATACAATGAGCAGTTCTTC
TRBJ2-7 - - TRBV14 CASSLKQGAEQYF TGTGCCAGCAGTCTCAAACAGGGAGCCGAGCAGTACTTC
TRBJ1-2 - TRBD1 TRBV28 CASSRGTGTSF TGTGCCAGCAGTAGGGGGACAGGGACTTCCTTC
TRBJ2-1 - - TRBV14 CASSLAQSSYNEQFF TGTGCCAGCAGTCTAGCGCAAAGCTCCTACAATGAGCAGTTCTTC
TRBJ2-5 - TRBD1 TRBV4-1 CASSRQDRGGETQYF TGCGCCAGCAGCCGACAGGACAGGGGCGGGGAGACCCAGTACTTC
TRBJ2-1 - - TRBV24-1 CATSDRGSSYNEQFF TGTGCCACCAGTGATCGGGGGAGCTCCTACAATGAGCAGTTCTTC
TRBJ2-1 - TRBD2 TRBV3-1/TRBV3-2 CASSQAASGGYEQFF TGTGCCAGCAGCCAAGCGGCTAGCGGGGGGTATGAGCAGTTCTTC
TRBJ2-1 - TRBD2 TRBV7-3 CASSPGTSGSLGEQFF TGTGCCAGCAGCCCTGGGACTAGCGGGAGTTTGGGTGAGCAGTTCTTC
TRBJ2-7 - - TRBV28 CASSPGWGNYEQYF TGTGCCAGCAGTCCGGGGTGGGGAAACTACGAGCAGTACTTC
TRBJ2-7 - - TRBV30 CAWSVRQNYEQYF TGTGCCTGGAGTGTACGCCAGAACTACGAGCAGTACTTC
TRBJ2-7 - - TRBV18 CASSPTQISSYEQYF TGTGCCAGCTCACCAACACAGATAAGCTCCTACGAGCAGTACTTC
TRBJ1-1 - TRBD1 TRBV4-2 CASSQDLGTGNTEAFF TGTGCCAGCAGCCAAGATTTAGGGACAGGCAACACTGAAGCTTTCTTT
TRBJ2-1 - - TRBV27 CASLALGGSYNEQFF TGTGCCAGCCTCGCCTTAGGGGGCTCCTACAATGAGCAGTTCTTC
TRBJ2-5 - TRBD2 TRBV5-1 CASSLAGLIAGGQETQYF TGCGCCAGCAGCTTGGCAGGGCTGATAGCGGGGGGCCAAGAGACCCAGTACTTC
TRBJ2-1 - - TRBV24-1 CATSDPSSYNEQFF TGTGCCACCAGTGACCCGAGCTCCTACAATGAGCAGTTCTTC
TRBJ1-5 - - TRBV5-5 CASRSNSHQPQHF TGTGCCAGCAGGTCCAACAGTCATCAGCCCCAGCATTTT
TRBJ2-5 - TRBD1 TRBV6-1 CASSERQGTFQETQYF TGTGCCAGCAGTGAGAGACAGGGGACCTTCCAAGAGACCCAGTACTTC
TRBJ1-1 - TRBD1 TRBV30 CAWSVGTGNTEAFF TGTGCCTGGAGTGTTGGGACAGGGAACACTGAAGCTTTCTTT
TRBJ2-3 - TRBD2 TRBV9 CASSPGLAGGMDTQYF TGTGCCAGCAGCCCGGGACTAGCGGGAGGCATGGATACGCAGTATTTT
TRBJ2-5 - - TRBV5-4 CASRQARAGGETQYF TGTGCCAGCAGACAGGCCCGGGCCGGTGGGGAGACCCAGTACTTC
TRBJ1-2 - TRBD1 TRBV28 CASSGTGRNYGYTF TGTGCCAGCAGTGGGACAGGGCGAAATTATGGCTACACCTTC
TRBJ2-7 - - TRBV5-5 CASRLSPDSSYEQYF TGTGCCAGCAGACTCTCCCCCGACAGCTCCTACGAGCAGTACTTC
TRBJ2-2 once - TRBV12-5 CASGLDFSQATGELFF TGTGCTAGTGGTTTGGATTTCAGCCAGGCAACCGGGGAGCTGTTTTTT
TRBJ2-5 - - TRBV7-3 CASSFLLGETQYF TGTGCCAGCAGCTTCCTCCTCGGAGAGACCCAGTACTTC
TRBJ1-4 - TRBD1 TRBV30 CAWTGGTGEKLFF TGTGCCTGGACGGGCGGGACAGGCGAAAAACTGTTTTTT
TRBJ1-5 - - TRBV6-2/TRBV6-3 CASSSMTRTGGSNQPQHF TGTGCCAGCAGTTCGATGACACGAACGGGGGGTAGCAATCAGCCCCAGCATTTT
TRBJ1-5 - - TRBV5-4 CASSLDRSNQPQHF TGTGCCAGCAGCTTGGACAGGTCAAATCAGCCCCAGCATTTT
TRBJ2-7 - TRBD1 TRBV7-6 CASSPSGTGGGEQYF TGTGCCAGCAGCCCATCCGGGACAGGGGGTGGCGAGCAGTACTTC
TRBJ2-7 once TRBD1 TRBV5-1 CASSRTRTGPYEQYF TGCGCCAGCAGCCGGACAAGGACAGGGCCCTACGAGCAGTACTTC
TRBJ2-1 - TRBD2 TRBV27 CASSFLPIGLAGVNNEQFF TGTGCCAGCAGTTTCCTGCCGATTGGACTAGCGGGAGTTAACAATGAGCAGTTCTTC
TRBJ1-4 once - TRBV19 CASSSPWGELFF TGTGCCAGTAGTTCCCCTTGGGGGGAACTGTTTTTT
TRBJ2-7 - - TRBV28 CASSPPGGVHYEQYF TGTGCCAGCAGTCCCCCTGGCGGGGTCCACTACGAGCAGTACTTC
TRBJ2-3 once - TRBV28 CASSFGTSAQYF TGTGCCAGCAGTTTTGGGACATCGGCGCAGTATTTT
TRBJ2-1 - - TRBV30 CAWSLTSYNEQFF TGTGCCTGGAGCCTGACTAGCTACAATGAGCAGTTCTTC
TRBJ1-2 once - TRBV5-8 CASSLTNRDIYGYTF TGTGCCAGCAGCCTGACTAATCGAGACATCTATGGCTACACCTTC
TRBJ1-4 - - TRBV7-3 CASSLNRNEKLFF TGTGCCAGCAGCTTAAACAGGAACGAAAAACTGTTTTTT
TRBJ1-1 - TRBD1 TRBV28 CASSSWTGITEAFF TGTGCCAGCAGTTCCTGGACAGGGATCACTGAAGCTTTCTTT
TRBJ2-7 - TRBD1 TRBV10-3 CAISELGQTYEQYF TGTGCCATCAGTGAGCTGGGACAGACCTACGAGCAGTACTTC
TRBJ2-2 once TRBD1 TRBV25-1 CASARTGGPGELFF TGTGCCAGCGCCCGGACAGGGGGCCCCGGGGAGCTGTTTTTT